The 27 T cell receptor beta chains below come from one sample, sequenced in a study of prognosis after radiotherapy for stage I lung cancer. Multiplex PCR in two rounds served to amplify TCR beta CDR3 from genomic DNA. With primers specific to each TRBV and TRBJ gene, the first-round PCR was performed. Each CDR3 protein is one row after TCRdb ran MiXCR on the multiplex PCR reads. The table includes 15,000 to 20,000 distinct CDR3 sequences, 31% detected once. Specimen: PBMCs, collected before or after stereotactic body radiation therapy (not recorded which). These receptors were taken from a donor aged 50 or older with non-small cell lung cancer.

With respect to this clonotype: A far larger clone lies a single base away; this is likely a read error. V and J are TRBV6-4 and TRBJ2-1, with D possibly matching TRBD2 (5 bases). The CDR3 has 16 residues. Looked up from germline, CDR1 is MRHNA and CDR2 is SNTAGT. The CDR3: CASSEEGYSSYNEQLF. The CDR3 DNA reads as TGTGCCAGCAGTGAAGAGGGTTACAGCTCCTACAATGAGCAGTTATTC.

This clonotype showed up many times. The rearrangement links TRBV29-1 to TRBJ1-2; the D gene is possibly TRBD1 (5 bases). CDR1 and CDR2 from the germline V gene are SQVTM and ANQGSEA. The CDR3 runs 16 residues. V was clipped by 0 bases and J by 4 bases, with 18 bases between them. The DNA for the CDR3 is TGCAGCGTTGAAGATCGGGGCCGGGGGAACCCCTATGGCTACACCTTC. Amino acid sequence: CSVEDRGRGNPYGYTF.

There are many counts of this clonotype. The chain carries TRBV10-3 and TRBJ2-4; no clear D. The CDR3 extends over 12 amino acids. V lost 3 bases, J lost 7 bases, and 7 bases lay in between. Germline V gene lookup returns CDR1 ENHRY and CDR2 SYGVKD. The CDR3 loop reads CAISELGNIQYF. As DNA, the CDR3 is TGTGCCATCAGTGAATTGGGGAACATTCAGTACTTC.

A remark on this clonotype: A far larger clone is only one base removed, so a read error is likely. The chain links TRBV28 to TRBJ2-7; tentatively, D is TRBD2 (6 bases). The CDR3 runs 17 residues. Trimming took 2 bases from V and 7 from J, leaving 24 bases between them. Germline V CDR1 and CDR2: MDHEN, SYDVKM. The CDR3 nucleotides read TGTGCCAGCAGTTTAGGGACTGTCTACAGCTCCTACAATGAGCAGTACTTC. This codes for CASSLGTVYSSYNEQYF.

This clonotype was detected many times. The chain has TRBV2 and TRBJ2-7; 9 nucleotides align to TRBD2. Germline V gene lookup returns CDR1 SNHLY and CDR2 FYNNEI. The CDR3 loop spans 15 amino acids. V lost 2 bases, J lost 2 bases, and 4 bases stayed unmatched. In nucleotides, the CDR3 is TGTGCCAGCAGTGAAAGATTAGCGGGAGCCTACGAGCAGTACTTC. Translating gives CASSERLAGAYEQYF.

Turning to this clonotype: A far larger clone is one nucleotide away, so this likely arose from a read error. This chain links TRBV6-4 with TRBJ1-2; D ambiguous. Germline CDR1 is MRHNA and CDR2 is SNTAGT. The CDR3 is 15 residues long. V lost 6 bases to trimming and J lost 0 bases, with 14 bases between them. The CDR3 sequence is CASREHQESNYGYTF. The CDR3 DNA sequence: TGTGCCAGCAGAGAACACCAGGAGTCTAACTATGGCTACACCTTC.

The V and J genes are TRBV19 and TRBJ2-3; D is possibly TRBD2 (6 bases). V gave up 5 bases and J gave up 5 bases, with 17 bases separating them. CDR3 length equals 15 residues. CDR1 and CDR2 (germline): LNHDA, SQIVND (reference sequence). This CDR3 reads CASSPSRMGGDTQYF. DNA for the CDR3: TGTGCCAGTAGTCCTTCCCGGATGGGGGGAGATACGCAGTATTTT.

This clonotype was seen ten or more times. The V and J genes are TRBV20-1 and TRBJ2-5; D is undetermined. This CDR3 contains 12 residues. V was pared by 6 bases and J by 4 bases, with 12 bases between. Germline V gives CDR1 DFQATT, CDR2 SNEGSKA (reference sequence). CDR3 region: CSASSPPETQYF. The DNA for the CDR3 is TGCAGTGCATCAAGTCCCCCAGAGACCCAGTACTTC.

The J gene is TRBJ1-2, the V gene TRBV29-1; TRBD1 might be the D (5 bases). V was cut by 0 bases and J by 5 bases, with 19 bases left in between. CDR3 length equals 16 residues. Germline V lookup: CDR1 SQVTM, CDR2 ANQGSEA. The chain's CDR3 is CSVEDDFGASSYGYTF. The CDR3 region has the DNA TGCAGCGTTGAAGATGATTTTGGGGCCTCCTCATATGGCTACACCTTC.

By share, this clonotype ranks as medium-sized. The rearrangement uses TRBV11-2 and TRBJ2-1; D remains ambiguous. V gave up 0 bases and J gave up 9 bases, with 9 bases separating them. CDR3 length: 13 residues. CDR1 SGHAT and CDR2 FQNNGV come from the germline V gene. The CDR3 here is CASSLESWGEQFF. Written as DNA, the CDR3 is TGTGCCAGCAGCTTAGAATCCTGGGGTGAGCAGTTCTTC. The whole variable domain, remainder taken from reference TRBV11-2 and TRBJ2-1, is EAGVAQSPRYKIIEKRQSVAFWCNPISGHATLYWYQQILGQGPKLLIQFQNNGVVDDSQLPKDRFSAERLKGVDSTLKIQPAKLEDSAVYLCASSLESWGEQFFGPGTRLTVL.

Many counts were recorded for this clonotype. This chain joins TRBV5-1 and TRBJ2-1; 7 bases are shared with TRBD2. Trimming removed 1 base from V and 2 bases from J; junction bases left unmatched: 6. The CDR3 length is 16 residues. The germline V gene has CDR1 SGHRS and CDR2 YFSETQ. CDR3 in DNA: TGCGCCAGCAGCTTGTCACTAGCGCGGACCTACAATGAGCAGTTCTTC. It yields the protein CASSLSLARTYNEQFF.

This clonotype was seen ten or more times. V usage is TRBV11-2 and J usage is TRBJ2-1; D ambiguous. CDR3 length equals 15 residues. The germline gives CDR1 SGHAT, CDR2 FQNNGV. Trimming removed 1 base from V and 7 bases from J, with 14 bases in between. Written as DNA, the CDR3 is TGTGCCAGCAGCTTAGTCAGGACGGCGTCGAATGAGCAGTTCTTC. It is translated as CASSLVRTASNEQFF.

This clonotype was observed a few times. The rearrangement links TRBV7-9 to TRBJ2-7; possibly TRBD1 or TRBD2 for D (5 bases each). V lost 1 base, J lost 2 bases, and 9 bases lay in between. The CDR3 runs to 14 residues. From germline, CDR1 is SEHNR and CDR2 FQNEAQ (reference sequence). The CDR3 loop is CASSLGGTTYEQYF. The CDR3 nucleotides read TGTGCCAGCAGCTTAGGAGGGACCACCTACGAGCAGTACTTC.

This clonotype was seen at least ten times. CDR3 amino acids: CASSSGQDAEQYF. Written as DNA, the CDR3 is TGTGCCAGCAGTTCAGGGCAGGATGCCGAGCAGTACTTC. This chain joins TRBV6-5 and TRBJ2-7, with a weak D call TRBD1 (5 bases). Germline CDR1 is MNHEY and CDR2 is SVGAGI. The CDR3 loop spans 13 amino acids. The V gene lost 4 bases and the J gene lost 6 bases, with 13 bases spanning the gap.

Regarding this clonotype: A read error may account for a junction end that differs from germline. This chain links TRBV19 with TRBJ1-2; D is unresolved. The CDR3 covers 15 residues. CDR1 LNHDA and CDR2 SQIVND come from the germline V gene (reference sequence). The CDR3 coding sequence is TGTGCCAGTAGTCCTTCCGGCTTGGGGAACTATCGCTACACCTTC. Encoded protein: CASSPSGLGNYRYTF.

Many counts were recorded for this clonotype. J is TRBJ2-7 and V is TRBV5-1, with 10 bases identical to TRBD1. The CDR3 spans 14 residues. The junction had 5 bases not matched to a gene; V was cut back by 4 bases and J by 4 bases. CDR1 and CDR2 from the germline V gene are SGHRS and YFSETQ. The DNA of the CDR3 is TGCGCCAGCAGCCGGGACAGGGGTGGGTACGAGCAGTACTTC. This encodes CASSRDRGGYEQYF.

The chain couples TRBV14 to TRBJ2-2; 9 nucleotides line up with TRBD1. V lost 4 bases and J lost 4; bases outside the gene matches: 4. Germline V lookup: CDR1 SGHDN, CDR2 FVKESK. The CDR3 has 15 amino acids. The CDR3, as DNA: TGTGCCAGCAGCCCTGACAGGGGGTTCACCGGGGAGCTGTTTTTT. Amino acid sequence: CASSPDRGFTGELFF.

V usage is TRBV6-1 and J usage is TRBJ2-7; D remains ambiguous. Looked up from germline, CDR1 is MNHNS and CDR2 is SASEGT. The CDR3 spans 15 residues. V was cut by 6 bases and J by 6 bases, with 21 bases left in between. In DNA, the CDR3 is TGTGCCAGCAGGGACGGAACCTTCACAGTGCCCGAGCAGTACTTC. Amino acids: CASRDGTFTVPEQYF.

This clonotype has only a few counts. A far larger clone differs by one base, so this is likely a read error. This chain links TRBV6-2 or TRBV6-3 with TRBJ2-7; D might be TRBD2 (5 bases). Germline CDR1 reads MNHEY; CDR2 reads SVGEGT. CDR3 length equals 12 residues. V lost 6 bases and J lost 4, with 10 bases in between. CDR3 loop: CASSGDRYEQYF. DNA of the CDR3: TGTGCCAGCAGCGGGGATCGTTACGAGCAGTACTTC.

In this sample, this clonotype turned up many times. The rearrangement joins TRBV28 to TRBJ1-5, with D possibly matching TRBD1 (5 bases). Germline V gives CDR1 MDHEN, CDR2 SYDVKM. Trimming stripped 7 bases from V and 4 bases from J, with 17 bases between. The CDR3 has 15 amino acids. Here the CDR3 reads CASTPGGTRNQPQHF. CDR3 nucleotides: TGTGCCAGCACTCCCGGTGGGACGAGAAATCAGCCCCAGCATTTT.

This clonotype was observed at least ten times. V and J are TRBV28 and TRBJ2-5; D is undetermined. CDR3 length equals 12 residues. Germline lookup yields CDR1 MDHEN and CDR2 SYDVKM. The V and J ends lost 5 bases and 0 bases respectively, with 4 bases between them. The CDR3 coding sequence is TGTGCCAGCAGTCCTAACCAAGAGACCCAGTACTTC. It yields the protein CASSPNQETQYF.

This clonotype was counted between two and nine times. The J gene is TRBJ1-1, the V gene TRBV14; the D is unclear. Per germline, CDR1 SGHDN and CDR2 FVKESK. CDR3 size: 13 residues. The V gene lost 1 base and the J gene lost 1 base, with 4 bases spanning the gap. The CDR3 nucleotides are TGTGCCAGCAGCCAAGGGCCGAACACTGAAGCTTTCTTT. Its protein is CASSQGPNTEAFF.

This clonotype is a singleton in its sample. Since a much larger clone is just one base distant, this may be a read error. This CDR3 is CASCQVADTQYF. CDR3 DNA: TGTGCCAGCTGCCAAGTGGCTGATACGCAGTATTTT. The V call is TRBV3-1, the J call TRBJ2-3; D unclear. The germline gives CDR1 LGHDT, CDR2 YNNKEL (reference sequence). The length of the CDR3 is 12 residues.

The sample holds many counts of this clonotype. The chain links TRBV7-8 to TRBJ1-4, with D possibly being TRBD1 (5 bases). Trimming shortened V by 4 bases and J by 1 base, and 7 bases separated the two germline ends. CDR3 size: 14 residues. CDR1 SGHVS and CDR2 FQNEAQ come from the germline V gene. This CDR3 reads CASSSTGTNEKLFF. CDR3 bases: TGTGCCAGCAGCTCAACAGGAACTAATGAAAAACTGTTTTTT.

Of note for this clonotype: The germline gene is not matched at one end of the junction; a read error may be the cause. The V gene is TRBV10-3, the J gene TRBJ2-7; TRBD2 aligns across 14 bases. The CDR3 has 16 amino acids. Germline-derived CDR1 and CDR2 are ENHRY and SYGVKD. The CDR3 coding sequence is TGTGCTATCAGTGAGCCGACTAGCGGGAGGGTCCACGAGCAGTACTTC. Translating gives CAISEPTSGRVHEQYF.

To note about this clonotype: Compared with germline, one end of the junction differs, possibly owing to a read error. The J gene is TRBJ2-7, the V gene TRBV27; D is ambiguous. This CDR3 comprises 13 residues. CDR1 and CDR2 from the germline V gene are MNHEY and SMNVEV (reference sequence). For the CDR3, the DNA is TGTGCCAGCAGTTCCGTACACCTCTACGATCAGTACTTC. Translated, it gives CASSSVHLYDQYF.

This clonotype was counted at least ten times. One end of the junction fails to match germline, which may point to a read error. The J gene is TRBJ1-3, the V gene TRBV6-1, with D possibly being TRBD1 (5 bases). The germline gives CDR1 MNHNS, CDR2 SASEGT. The CDR3 is 13 residues long. The CDR3, as DNA: TGTGCCAGCAGCGGACACTCTGGAAACACCATACATTTT. It translates to CASSGHSGNTIHF.